The entry that follows covers one T cell receptor (beta chain) sequence. The germline V and J ends were trimmed by 6 bases and 5 bases, with 13 bases remaining between them. CDR3 size: 13 residues. Per germline, CDR1 MNHEY and CDR2 SVGAGI. How the authors handled the data: Reference gene primers were amplified, and this amplification served to estimate nucleated cell counts. Method: immunoSEQ multiplex PCR; TCRdb's copy keeps in-frame clones and lacks some. That table furnishes V, J and clone size, whereas the DNA furnished D and trimming. The table has 150,000 to 200,000 clones, 70% to 85% seen once. Two consecutive negative NP/OP PCR tests, clearance, or resolved symptoms defined Cohort 3 recovery. These data are taken from a study of blood T cell repertoires in COVID-19. About the study: PBMCs, B-cell-depleted T cells, or T cells provided the cDNA or gDNA that made up the material.

This chain links TRBV6-5 with TRBJ1-1; D possibly corresponds to TRBD1 (5 bases). The sequence derives from a man aged 45-65 years who had recovered from COVID-19. The sample comprised PBMCs or T cells enriched from blood (not recorded which). In DNA form, the CDR3 reads TGTGCCAGCAGATCCCCGGGACTTACTGAAGCTTTCTTT. It encodes CASRSPGLTEAFF.